This T cell receptor beta chain was captured by sequencing in a study of blood T cell repertoires in COVID-19. Study in general: PBMCs, B-cell-depleted T cells, or T cells provided the cDNA or gDNA that made up the material.

Everyone who took part was roughly 18 to 95 years old, and they came from about two dozen US areas. In the original workflow: The assay estimated nucleated cells by amplifying reference gene primers. TCRdb keeps only in-frame clones here, not all; method: immunoSEQ multiplex PCR. The V and J calls and the clone size are those of that table, but D and trimming were determined from the DNA. The repertoire holds 130,000 to 150,000 clones, with roughly 90% as singletons. The germline V gene encodes CDR1 SGHRS and CDR2 YFSETQ. Trimming pared 4 bases from V and 0 bases from J, leaving 10 bases between. The CDR3 is made up of 15 amino acids.

The receptor comes from a woman under 40 with acute COVID-19. The sequencing input was PBMCs or T cells enriched from blood (not recorded which). The J gene is TRBJ2-2, the V gene TRBV5-1; D remains unclear. The CDR3 is CASSPWAANTGELFF. CDR3 coding DNA: TGCGCCAGCAGCCCGTGGGCCGCGAACACCGGGGAGCTGTTTTTT.